This note documents a single T cell receptor (beta chain) sequence. Its target is not known. These data belong to a study of cytomegalovirus exposure and HLA in healthy donors. General study findings and limits: Roughly uniform sequencing depth across donors was assumed, possibly incorrectly. In a later analysis, productive TCRs from donors in an Asian-associated ancestry cluster reportedly carried fewer N-insertions than the cohort mean.

The germline gives CDR1 SGHNT, CDR2 YYREEE (reference sequence). The CDR3 contains 15 residues. V was pared by 3 bases and J by 4 bases, with 5 bases of the junction left unmatched. Primers: 60 Vbeta forward and 13 Jbeta reverse. Clones were read by immunoSEQ multiplex PCR, and TCRdb kept only the in-frame ones, dropping some. The data show 200,000 to 250,000 clones, with 77% seen just once and 2.7% held by the top ten. This TCR came from a woman between 55 and 75 years old in good health and CMV-seropositive. The V and J genes are TRBV5-4 and TRBJ2-7; 12 nucleotides align to TRBD2. The sample consisted of PBMCs. CDR3 loop: CASSSGTSGLYEQYF. CDR3 DNA sequence: TGTGCCAGCAGCTCCGGGACTAGCGGGTTATACGAGCAGTACTTC.